This T cell receptor (beta chain) was observed in a study of metastatic and nonmetastatic thyroid tumors. Turning to the study itself: Repertoires from malignant and benign thyroid patients were compared across blood and tumor or nodule tissue. Study-wide results and limits: When malignant thyroid tumors were compared with benign nodules, TCR beta diversity was reportedly significantly higher in the malignant tumors. This held in both blood and tumor samples.

Under the authors' procedure: Across clinicopathological groups, CDR3 differences served as the basis for building a distant-metastasis classifier for papillary thyroid cancer. TCRdb re-analyzed the PCR reads through MiXCR. The authors' filters were not applied to this entry. The sample records around 28,000 clones, 13% being singletons. After removal of 4 bases from V and 3 bases from J, the junction contained 5 bases not matched to a gene. The CDR3 contains 15 residues. Germline V gene data show CDR1 as LGHDT and CDR2 as YNNKEL (reference sequence). Thyroid surgery was performed in patients who had received no treatment beforehand. This clone has at least ten counts. Antigen: not known.

Sample: blood. The V gene is TRBV3-1, the J gene TRBJ2-3; 9 positions agree with TRBD2. This receptor was obtained from a female donor with papillary thyroid cancer or a benign thyroid nodule (not recorded which). Some clones in this sample may be carry-over from other donors' samples. The CDR3 nucleotides are TGTGCCAGCAGCCCTAGGGCGGGGGGGACAGATACGCAGTATTTT. This translates into CASSPRAGGTDTQYF.